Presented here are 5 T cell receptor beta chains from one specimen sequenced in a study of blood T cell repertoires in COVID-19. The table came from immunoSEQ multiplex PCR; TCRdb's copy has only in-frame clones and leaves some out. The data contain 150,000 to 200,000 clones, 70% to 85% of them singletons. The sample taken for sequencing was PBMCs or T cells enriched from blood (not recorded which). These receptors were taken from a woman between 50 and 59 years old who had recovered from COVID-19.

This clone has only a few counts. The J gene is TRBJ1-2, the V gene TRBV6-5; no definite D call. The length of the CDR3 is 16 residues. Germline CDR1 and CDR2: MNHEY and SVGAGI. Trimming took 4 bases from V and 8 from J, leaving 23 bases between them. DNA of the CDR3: TGTGCCAGCAGTTCCATATTACAGACTTATCCGGGAGGCTACACCTTC. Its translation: CASSSILQTYPGGYTF.

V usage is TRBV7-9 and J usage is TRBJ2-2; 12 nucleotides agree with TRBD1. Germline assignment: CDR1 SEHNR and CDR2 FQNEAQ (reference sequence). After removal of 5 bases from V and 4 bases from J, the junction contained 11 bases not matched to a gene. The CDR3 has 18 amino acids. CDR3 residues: CASSQTRDRGRGTGELFF. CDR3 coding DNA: TGTGCCAGCAGCCAAACTCGGGACAGGGGGCGCGGCACCGGGGAGCTGTTTTTT.

The CDR3, as DNA: TGTGCCACCAGCAGAGTAGGAGGGATCGAGACCCAGTACTTC. Protein product: CATSRVGGIETQYF. The chain links TRBV15 to TRBJ2-5, with a possible D match to TRBD2 (6 bases). This CDR3 has 14 amino acids. Looked up from germline, CDR1 is LNHNV and CDR2 is YYDKDF (reference sequence). Between the trimmed V and J ends, which lost 1 base and 5 bases, there was a span of 11 bases.

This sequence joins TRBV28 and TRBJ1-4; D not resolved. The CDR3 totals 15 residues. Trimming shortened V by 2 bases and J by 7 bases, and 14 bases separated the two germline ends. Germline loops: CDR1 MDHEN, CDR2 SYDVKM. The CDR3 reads CASSLNGVPTEKLFF. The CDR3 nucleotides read TGTGCCAGCAGTTTAAACGGGGTACCTACTGAAAAACTGTTTTTT.

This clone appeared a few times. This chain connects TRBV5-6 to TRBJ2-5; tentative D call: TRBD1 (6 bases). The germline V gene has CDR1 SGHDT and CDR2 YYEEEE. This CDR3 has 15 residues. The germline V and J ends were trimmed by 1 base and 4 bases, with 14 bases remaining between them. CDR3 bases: TGTGCCAGCAGCTTGAGGACCTTAGGGGGAGAGACCCAGTACTTC. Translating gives CASSLRTLGGETQYF.